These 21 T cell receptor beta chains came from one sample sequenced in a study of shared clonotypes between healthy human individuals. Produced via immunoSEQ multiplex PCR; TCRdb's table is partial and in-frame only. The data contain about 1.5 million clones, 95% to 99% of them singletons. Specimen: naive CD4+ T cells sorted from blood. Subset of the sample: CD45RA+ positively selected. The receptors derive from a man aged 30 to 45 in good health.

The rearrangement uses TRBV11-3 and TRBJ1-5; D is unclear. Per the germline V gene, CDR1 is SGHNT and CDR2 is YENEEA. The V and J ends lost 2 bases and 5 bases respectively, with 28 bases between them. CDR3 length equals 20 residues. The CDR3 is CASSLSGFGGLRSYYQPQHF. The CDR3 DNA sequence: TGTGCCAGCAGCTTATCCGGCTTTGGCGGCCTGCGGTCCTATTATCAGCCCCAGCATTTT.

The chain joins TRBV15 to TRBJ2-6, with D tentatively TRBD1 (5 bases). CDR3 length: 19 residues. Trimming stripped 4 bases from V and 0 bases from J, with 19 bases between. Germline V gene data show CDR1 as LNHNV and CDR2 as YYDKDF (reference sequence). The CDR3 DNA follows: TGTGCCACCAGCACTGACAGAAGGGTGCATGGCTCTGGGGCCAACGTCCTGACTTTC. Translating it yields CATSTDRRVHGSGANVLTF.

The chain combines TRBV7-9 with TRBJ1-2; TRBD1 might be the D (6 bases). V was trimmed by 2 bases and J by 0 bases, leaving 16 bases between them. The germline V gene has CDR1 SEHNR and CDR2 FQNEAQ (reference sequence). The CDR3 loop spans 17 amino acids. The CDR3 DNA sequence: TGTGCCAGCAGCTTACCACGACGGACAGCGACTAACTATGGCTACACCTTC. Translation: CASSLPRRTATNYGYTF.

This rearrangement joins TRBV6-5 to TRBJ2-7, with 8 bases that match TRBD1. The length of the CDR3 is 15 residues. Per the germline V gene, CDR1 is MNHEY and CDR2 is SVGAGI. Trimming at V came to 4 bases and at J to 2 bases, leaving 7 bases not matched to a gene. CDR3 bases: TGTGCCAGCAGTTTCAATCAGGGGGCCACCTACGAGCAGTACTTC. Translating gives CASSFNQGATYEQYF.

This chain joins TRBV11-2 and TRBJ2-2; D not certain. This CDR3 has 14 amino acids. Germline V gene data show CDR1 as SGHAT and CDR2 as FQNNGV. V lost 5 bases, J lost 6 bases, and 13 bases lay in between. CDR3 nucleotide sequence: TGTGCCAGCAGCCGCATAGACTGGGCCGGGGAGCTGTTTTTT. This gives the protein CASSRIDWAGELFF.

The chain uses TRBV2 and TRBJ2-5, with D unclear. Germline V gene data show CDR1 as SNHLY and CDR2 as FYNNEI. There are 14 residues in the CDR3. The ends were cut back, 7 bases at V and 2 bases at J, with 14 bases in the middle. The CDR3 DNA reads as TGTGCCAGCAAAGCAGACACCCATCAAGAGACCCAGTACTTC. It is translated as CASKADTHQETQYF.

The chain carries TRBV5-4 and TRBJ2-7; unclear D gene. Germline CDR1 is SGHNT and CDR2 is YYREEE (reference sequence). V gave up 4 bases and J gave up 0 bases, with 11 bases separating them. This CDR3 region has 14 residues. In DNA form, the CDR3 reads TGTGCCAGCAGCCCCGATGTGAACTCCTACGAGCAGTACTTC. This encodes CASSPDVNSYEQYF.

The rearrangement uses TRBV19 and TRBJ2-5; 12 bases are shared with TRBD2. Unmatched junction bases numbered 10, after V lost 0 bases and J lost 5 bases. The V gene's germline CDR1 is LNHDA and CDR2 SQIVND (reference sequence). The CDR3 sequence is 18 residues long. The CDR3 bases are TGTGCCAGTAGTATAGAGCTAGCGGGAGGGCCGGAGGGGGAGACCCAGTACTTC. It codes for CASSIELAGGPEGETQYF.

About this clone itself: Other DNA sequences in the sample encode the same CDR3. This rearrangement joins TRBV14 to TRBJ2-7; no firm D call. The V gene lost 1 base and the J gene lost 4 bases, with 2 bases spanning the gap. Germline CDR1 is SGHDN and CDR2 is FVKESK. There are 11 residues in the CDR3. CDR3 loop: CASSQAYEQYF. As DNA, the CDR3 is TGTGCCAGCAGCCAAGCGTACGAGCAGTACTTC.

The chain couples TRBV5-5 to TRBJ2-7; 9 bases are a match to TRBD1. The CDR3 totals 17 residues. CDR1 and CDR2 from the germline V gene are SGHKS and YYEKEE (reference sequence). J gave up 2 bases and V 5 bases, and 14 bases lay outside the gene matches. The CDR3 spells CASRYGPGQGFPYEQYF. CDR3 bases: TGTGCCAGCAGATACGGACCGGGACAGGGCTTTCCCTACGAGCAGTACTTC.

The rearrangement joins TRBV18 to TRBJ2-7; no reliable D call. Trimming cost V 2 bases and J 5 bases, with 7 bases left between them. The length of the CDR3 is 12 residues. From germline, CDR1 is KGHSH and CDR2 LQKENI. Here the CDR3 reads CASSPYVDEQYF. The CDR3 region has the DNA TGTGCCAGCTCACCATATGTCGACGAGCAGTACTTC.

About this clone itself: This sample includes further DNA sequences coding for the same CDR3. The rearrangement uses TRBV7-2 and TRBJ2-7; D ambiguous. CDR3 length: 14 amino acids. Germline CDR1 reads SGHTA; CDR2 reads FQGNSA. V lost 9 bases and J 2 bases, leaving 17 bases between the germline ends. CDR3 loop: CASSLSRFAYEQYF. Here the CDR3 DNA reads TGTGCCAGTAGCCTTAGCCGATTCGCCTACGAGCAGTACTTC.

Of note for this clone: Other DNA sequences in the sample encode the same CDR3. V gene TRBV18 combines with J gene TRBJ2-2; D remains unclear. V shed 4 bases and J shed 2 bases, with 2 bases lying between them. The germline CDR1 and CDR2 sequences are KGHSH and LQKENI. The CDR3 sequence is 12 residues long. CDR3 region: CASSRNTGELFF. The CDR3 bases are TGTGCCAGCTCACGAAACACCGGGGAGCTGTTTTTT.

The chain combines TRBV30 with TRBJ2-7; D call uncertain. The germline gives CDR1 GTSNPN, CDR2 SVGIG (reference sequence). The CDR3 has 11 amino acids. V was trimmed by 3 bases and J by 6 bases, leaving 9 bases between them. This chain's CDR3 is CAWRQWTEQYF. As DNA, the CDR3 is TGTGCCTGGAGGCAGTGGACCGAGCAGTACTTC. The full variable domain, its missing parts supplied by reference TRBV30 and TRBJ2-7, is SQTIHQWPATLVQPVGSPLSLECTVEGTSNPNLYWYRQAAGRGLQLLFYSVGIGQISSEVPQNLSASRPQDRQFILSSKKLLLSDSGFYLCAWRQWTEQYFGPGTRLTVT.

Here the CDR3 DNA reads TGTGCCAGCAGTTCTCCCGTCCGGGGGTCTGGGGCCAACGTCCTGACTTTC. It encodes CASSSPVRGSGANVLTF. This rearrangement joins TRBV27 to TRBJ2-6; perhaps TRBD2 as D (6 bases). This CDR3 is built from 17 residues. The germline V gene encodes CDR1 MNHEY and CDR2 SMNVEV (reference sequence). The V end lost 4 bases, the J end lost 1 base, and 14 bases lay between the germline ends.

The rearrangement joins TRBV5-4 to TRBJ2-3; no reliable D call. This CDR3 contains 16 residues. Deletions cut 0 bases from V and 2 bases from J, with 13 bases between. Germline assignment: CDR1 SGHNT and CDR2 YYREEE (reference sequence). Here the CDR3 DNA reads TGTGCCAGCAGCTTGGGAAACGGAGCATCCACAGATACGCAGTATTTT. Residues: CASSLGNGASTDTQYF.

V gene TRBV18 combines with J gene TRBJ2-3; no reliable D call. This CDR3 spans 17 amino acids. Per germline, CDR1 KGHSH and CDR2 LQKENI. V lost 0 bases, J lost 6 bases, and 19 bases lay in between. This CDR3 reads CASSPPLGQSLVDTQYF. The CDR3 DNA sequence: TGTGCCAGCTCACCACCCCTAGGCCAATCCCTGGTGGATACGCAGTATTTT. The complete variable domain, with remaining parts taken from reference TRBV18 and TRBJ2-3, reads NAGVMQNPRHLVRRRGQEARLRCSPMKGHSHVYWYRQLPEEGLKFMVYLQKENIIDESGMPKERFSAEFPKEGPSILRIQQVVRGDSAAYFCASSPPLGQSLVDTQYFGPGTRLTVL.

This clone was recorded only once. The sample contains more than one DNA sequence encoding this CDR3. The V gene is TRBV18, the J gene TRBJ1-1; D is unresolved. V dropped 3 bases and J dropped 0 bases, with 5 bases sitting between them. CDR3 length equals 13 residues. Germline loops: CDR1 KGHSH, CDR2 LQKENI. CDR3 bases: TGTGCCAGCTCACCCCTAATGAACACTGAAGCTTTCTTT. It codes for CASSPLMNTEAFF.

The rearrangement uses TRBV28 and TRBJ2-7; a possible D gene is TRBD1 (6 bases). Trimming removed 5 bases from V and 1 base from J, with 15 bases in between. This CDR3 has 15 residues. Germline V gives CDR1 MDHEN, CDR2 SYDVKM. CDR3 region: CASSRYLQGSYEQYF. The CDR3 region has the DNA TGTGCCAGCAGTCGCTATCTTCAGGGGTCCTACGAGCAGTACTTC.

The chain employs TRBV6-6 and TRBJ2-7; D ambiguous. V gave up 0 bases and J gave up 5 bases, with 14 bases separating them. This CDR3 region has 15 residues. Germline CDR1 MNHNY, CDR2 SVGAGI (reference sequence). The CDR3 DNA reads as TGTGCCAGCAGTTACTCCCCGCAGGCTGGAAACGAGCAGTACTTC. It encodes CASSYSPQAGNEQYF.

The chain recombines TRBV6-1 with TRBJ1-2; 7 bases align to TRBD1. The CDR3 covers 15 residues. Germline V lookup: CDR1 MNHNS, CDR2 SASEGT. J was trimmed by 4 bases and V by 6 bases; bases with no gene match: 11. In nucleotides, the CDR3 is TGTGCCAGCAGGCCCCCCCCGACAGGGATCTATGGCTACACCTTC. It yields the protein CASRPPPTGIYGYTF.